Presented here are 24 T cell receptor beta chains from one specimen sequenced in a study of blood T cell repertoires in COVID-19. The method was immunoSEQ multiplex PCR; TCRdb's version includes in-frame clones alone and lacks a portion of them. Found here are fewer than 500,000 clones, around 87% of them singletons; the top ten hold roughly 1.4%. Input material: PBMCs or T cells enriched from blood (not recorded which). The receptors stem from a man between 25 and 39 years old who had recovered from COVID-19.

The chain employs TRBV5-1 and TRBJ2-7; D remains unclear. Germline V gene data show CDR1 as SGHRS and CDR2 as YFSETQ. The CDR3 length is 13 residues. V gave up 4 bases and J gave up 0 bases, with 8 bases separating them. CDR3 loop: CASSLTDSYEQYF. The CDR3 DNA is TGCGCCAGCAGCCTTACAGACTCCTACGAGCAGTACTTC.

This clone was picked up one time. This chain's CDR3 is CASSFTPRANNEKLFF. The CDR3 coding sequence is TGTGCCAGCAGCTTCACCCCCAGGGCTAATAATGAAAAACTGTTTTTT. The chain carries TRBV7-9 and TRBJ1-4; TRBD1 might be the D (5 bases). Trimming shortened V by 3 bases and J by 4 bases, and 15 bases separated the two germline ends. The CDR3 extends over 16 amino acids. Germline V gives CDR1 SEHNR, CDR2 FQNEAQ (reference sequence).

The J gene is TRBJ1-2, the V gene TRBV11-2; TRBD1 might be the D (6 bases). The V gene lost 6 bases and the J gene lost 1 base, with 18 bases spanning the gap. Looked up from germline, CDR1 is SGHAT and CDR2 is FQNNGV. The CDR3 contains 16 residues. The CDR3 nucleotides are TGTGCCAGCAGTCCGGTGGCAGGGGCGATTAACTATGGCTACACCTTC. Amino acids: CASSPVAGAINYGYTF.

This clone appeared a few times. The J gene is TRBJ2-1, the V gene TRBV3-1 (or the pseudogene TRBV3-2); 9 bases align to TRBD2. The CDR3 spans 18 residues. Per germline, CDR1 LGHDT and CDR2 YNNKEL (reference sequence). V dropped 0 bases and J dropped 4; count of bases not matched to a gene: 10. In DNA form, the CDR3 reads TGTGCCAGCAGCCAAGAAGTTAGTGGGACTAGCCCATACAATGAGCAGTTCTTC. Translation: CASSQEVSGTSPYNEQFF.

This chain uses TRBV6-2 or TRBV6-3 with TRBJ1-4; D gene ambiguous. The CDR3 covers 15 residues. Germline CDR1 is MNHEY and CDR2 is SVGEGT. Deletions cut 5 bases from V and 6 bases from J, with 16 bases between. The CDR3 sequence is CASSNPRGGDEKLFF. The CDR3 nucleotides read TGTGCCAGCAGTAACCCGCGGGGTGGGGATGAAAAACTGTTTTTT.

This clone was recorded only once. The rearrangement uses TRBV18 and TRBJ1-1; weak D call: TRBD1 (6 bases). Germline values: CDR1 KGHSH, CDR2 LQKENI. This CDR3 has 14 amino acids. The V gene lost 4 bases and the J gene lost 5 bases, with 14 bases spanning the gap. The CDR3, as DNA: TGTGCCAGCTCACTTGGGGGCGCATCAACTGAAGCTTTCTTT. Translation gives CASSLGGASTEAFF. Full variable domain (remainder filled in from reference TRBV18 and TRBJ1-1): NAGVMQNPRHLVRRRGQEARLRCSPMKGHSHVYWYRQLPEEGLKFMVYLQKENIIDESGMPKERFSAEFPKEGPSILRIQQVVRGDSAAYFCASSLGGASTEAFFGQGTRLTVV.

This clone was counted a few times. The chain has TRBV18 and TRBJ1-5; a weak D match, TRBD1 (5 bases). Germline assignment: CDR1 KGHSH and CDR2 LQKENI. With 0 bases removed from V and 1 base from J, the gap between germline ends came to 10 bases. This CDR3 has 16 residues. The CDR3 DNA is TGTGCCAGCTCACCACCGGGGGGGACCAGCAATCAGCCCCAGCATTTT. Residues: CASSPPGGTSNQPQHF.

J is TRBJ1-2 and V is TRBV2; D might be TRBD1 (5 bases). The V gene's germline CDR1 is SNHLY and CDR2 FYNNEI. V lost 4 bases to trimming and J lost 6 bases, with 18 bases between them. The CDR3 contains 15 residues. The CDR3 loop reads CASSGPPQGRNGYTF. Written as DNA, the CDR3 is TGTGCCAGCAGTGGGCCCCCCCAGGGTAGGAATGGCTACACCTTC.

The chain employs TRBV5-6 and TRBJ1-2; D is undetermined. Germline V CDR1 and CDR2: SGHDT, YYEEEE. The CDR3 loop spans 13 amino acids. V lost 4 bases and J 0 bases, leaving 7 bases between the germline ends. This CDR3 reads CASSPAANYGYTF. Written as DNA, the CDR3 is TGTGCCAGCAGCCCCGCAGCTAACTATGGCTACACCTTC.

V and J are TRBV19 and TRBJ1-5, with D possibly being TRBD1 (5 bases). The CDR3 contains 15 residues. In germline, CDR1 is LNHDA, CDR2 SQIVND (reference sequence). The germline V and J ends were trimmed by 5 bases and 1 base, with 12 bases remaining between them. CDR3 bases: TGTGCCAGTAGTTCAGGGTTTTGGAGCAATCAGCCCCAGCATTTT. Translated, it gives CASSSGFWSNQPQHF.

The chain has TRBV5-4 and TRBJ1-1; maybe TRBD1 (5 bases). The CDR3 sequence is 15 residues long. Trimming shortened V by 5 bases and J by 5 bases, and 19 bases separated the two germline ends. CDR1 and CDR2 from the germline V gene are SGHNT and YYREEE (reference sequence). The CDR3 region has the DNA TGTGCCAGCAGAATCGACAGTGGAGGGGTTACTGAAGCTTTCTTT. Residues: CASRIDSGGVTEAFF.

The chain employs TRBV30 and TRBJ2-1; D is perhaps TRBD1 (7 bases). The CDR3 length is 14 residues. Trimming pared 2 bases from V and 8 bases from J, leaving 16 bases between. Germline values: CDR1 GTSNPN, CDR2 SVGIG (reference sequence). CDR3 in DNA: TGTGCCTGGAGTAGGCAGGGGGGAAATGATGAGCAGTTCTTC. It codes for CAWSRQGGNDEQFF.

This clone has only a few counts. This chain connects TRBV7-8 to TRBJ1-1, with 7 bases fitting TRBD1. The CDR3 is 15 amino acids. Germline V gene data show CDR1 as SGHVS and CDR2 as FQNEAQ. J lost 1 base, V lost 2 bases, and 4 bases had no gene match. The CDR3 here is CASSLRDRGNTEAFF. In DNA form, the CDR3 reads TGTGCCAGCAGCTTAAGGGACAGAGGGAACACTGAAGCTTTCTTT.

CDR3 region: CASSLRGTGTGITEAFF. For the CDR3, the DNA is TGTGCCAGCAGCTTAAGGGGTACCGGGACAGGGATCACTGAAGCTTTCTTT. The chain combines TRBV7-8 with TRBJ1-1, with 9 nucleotides matching TRBD1. J was trimmed by 4 bases and V by 2 bases; bases with no gene match: 11. In germline, CDR1 is SGHVS, CDR2 FQNEAQ. CDR3 length equals 17 residues.

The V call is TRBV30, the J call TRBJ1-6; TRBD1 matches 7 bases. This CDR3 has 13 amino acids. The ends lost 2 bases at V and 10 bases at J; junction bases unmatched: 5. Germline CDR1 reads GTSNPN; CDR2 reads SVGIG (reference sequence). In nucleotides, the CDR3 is TGTGCCTGGAGTCCGCCAGGGGGATCACCCCTCCACTTT. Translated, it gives CAWSPPGGSPLHF.

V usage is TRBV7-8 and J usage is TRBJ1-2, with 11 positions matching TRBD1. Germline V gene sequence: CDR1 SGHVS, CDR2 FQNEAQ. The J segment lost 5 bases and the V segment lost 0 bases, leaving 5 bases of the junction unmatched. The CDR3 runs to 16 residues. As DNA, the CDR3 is TGTGCCAGCAGCTTAGCCGCCGGACAGGGGGCTTATGGCTACACCTTC. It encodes CASSLAAGQGAYGYTF.

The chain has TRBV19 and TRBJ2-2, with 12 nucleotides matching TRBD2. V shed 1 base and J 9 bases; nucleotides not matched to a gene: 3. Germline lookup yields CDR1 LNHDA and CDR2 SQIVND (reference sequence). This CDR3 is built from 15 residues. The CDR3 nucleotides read TGTGCCAGTAGTATAGCTAGCGGGGGGGCTCGGGAGCTGTTTTTT. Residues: CASSIASGGARELFF. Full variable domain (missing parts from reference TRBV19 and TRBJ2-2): DGGITQSPKYLFRKEGQNVTLSCEQNLNHDAMYWYRQDPGQGLRLIYYSQIVNDFQKGDIAEGYSVSREKKESFPLTVTSAQKNPTAFYLCASSIASGGARELFFGEGSRLTVL.

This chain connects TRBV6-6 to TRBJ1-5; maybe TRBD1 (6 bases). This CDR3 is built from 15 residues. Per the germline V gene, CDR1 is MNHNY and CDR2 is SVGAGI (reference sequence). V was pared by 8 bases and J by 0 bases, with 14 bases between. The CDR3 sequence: CASSTGHYSNQPQHF. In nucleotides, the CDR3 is TGTGCCAGCTCGACGGGACATTATAGCAATCAGCCCCAGCATTTT.

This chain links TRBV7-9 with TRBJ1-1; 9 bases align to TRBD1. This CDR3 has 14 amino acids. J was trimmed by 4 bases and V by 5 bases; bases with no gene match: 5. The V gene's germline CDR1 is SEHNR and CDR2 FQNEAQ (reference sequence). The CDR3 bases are TGTGCCAGCAGCGGGGGACAGGGAACCACTGAAGCTTTCTTT. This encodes CASSGGQGTTEAFF.

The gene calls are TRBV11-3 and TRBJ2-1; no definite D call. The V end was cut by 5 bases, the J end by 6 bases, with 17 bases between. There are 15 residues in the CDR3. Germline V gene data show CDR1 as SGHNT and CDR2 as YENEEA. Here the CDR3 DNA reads TGTGCCAGCAGCCGAGGTGATGGCCTGGGCAATGAGCAGTTCTTC. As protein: CASSRGDGLGNEQFF.

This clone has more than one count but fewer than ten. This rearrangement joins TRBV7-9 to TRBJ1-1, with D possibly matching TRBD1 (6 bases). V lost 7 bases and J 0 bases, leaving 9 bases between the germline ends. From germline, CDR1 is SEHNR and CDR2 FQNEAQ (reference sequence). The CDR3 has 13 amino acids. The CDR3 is CASTAGVNTEAFF. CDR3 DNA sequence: TGTGCCAGCACGGCAGGGGTGAACACTGAAGCTTTCTTT. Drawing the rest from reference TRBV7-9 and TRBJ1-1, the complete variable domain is DTGVSQNPRHKITKRGQNVTFRCDPISEHNRLYWYRQTLGQGPEFLTYFQNEAQLEKSRLLSDRFSAERPKGSFSTLEIQRTEQGDSAMYLCASTAGVNTEAFFGQGTRLTVV.

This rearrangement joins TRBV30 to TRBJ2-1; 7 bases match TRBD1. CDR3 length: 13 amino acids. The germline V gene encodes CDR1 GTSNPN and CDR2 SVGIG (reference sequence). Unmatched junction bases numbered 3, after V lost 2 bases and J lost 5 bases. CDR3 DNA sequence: TGTGCCTGGAGTACCGGGACAGACAATGAGCAGTTCTTC. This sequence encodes CAWSTGTDNEQFF.

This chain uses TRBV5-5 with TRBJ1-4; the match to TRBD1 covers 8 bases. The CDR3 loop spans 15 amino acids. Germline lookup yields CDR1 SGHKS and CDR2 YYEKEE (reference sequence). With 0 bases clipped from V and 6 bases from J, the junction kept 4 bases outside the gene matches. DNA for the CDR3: TGTGCCAGCAGCTTGGGCGCAGGGGGCTATGAAAAACTGTTTTTT. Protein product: CASSLGAGGYEKLFF.

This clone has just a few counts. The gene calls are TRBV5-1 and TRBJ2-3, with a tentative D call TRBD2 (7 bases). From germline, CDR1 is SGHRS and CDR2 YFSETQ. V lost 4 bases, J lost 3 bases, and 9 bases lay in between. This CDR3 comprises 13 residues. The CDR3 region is CASSRGGTDTQYF. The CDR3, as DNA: TGCGCCAGCAGCAGGGGGGGTACAGATACGCAGTATTTT.